This entry lists 21 T cell receptor beta chains sequenced from one sample in a study of read filtering for tumor transcriptome and immune sequencing. This library used around 400 ng RNA and molecular barcoded adaptors spanning alpha/delta and beta/gamma chains. TCRdb used MiXCR to reprocess the reads, holding one entry per CDR3 protein. The sample lists tens of thousands of distinct CDR3 sequences; roughly a fifth were seen once. The material sequenced was a population of CD138-negative cells sorted from bone marrow. The source of these receptors is a donor at least 40 years old with multiple myeloma.

There are many counts of this clonotype. V gene TRBV12-3 or TRBV12-4 combines with J gene TRBJ1-2; D might be TRBD1 (5 bases). This CDR3 has 14 amino acids. V lost 0 bases, J lost 0 bases, and 5 bases lay in between. DNA for the CDR3: TGTGCCAGCAGTTTAGCGGACACTAACTATGGCTACACCTTC. Amino acids: CASSLADTNYGYTF.

With regard to this clonotype: Without the conserved terminal phenylalanine or tryptophan, this CDR3 likely stems from a read error. The chain couples TRBV7-2 to TRBJ2-5; a weak D match, TRBD2 (6 bases). This CDR3 spans 14 amino acids. The germline CDR1 and CDR2 sequences are SGHTA and FQGNSA. Trimming removed 5 bases at V and 4 bases at J, with 14 bases between. CDR3 amino acids: CASSPVTSRETQYL. DNA for the CDR3: TGTGCCAGCAGCCCAGTCACTAGCAGAGAGACCCAGTACCTC.

This clonotype came up many times. The J gene is TRBJ2-1, the V gene TRBV11-2; either TRBD1 or TRBD2 may fit D (5 bases each). Germline loops: CDR1 SGHAT, CDR2 FQNNGV. V dropped 1 base and J dropped 8 bases, with 15 bases sitting between them. The CDR3 totals 15 residues. The CDR3 DNA reads TGTGCCAGCAGCTTAGGTGGCAGGGAGTTCGATGAGCAGTTCTTC. As protein: CASSLGGREFDEQFF.

A note on this clonotype: This may come from a read error, since a much larger clone is one base off. This chain uses TRBV7-9 with TRBJ2-5; TRBD1 matches at 9 bases. V lost 8 bases, J lost 4 bases, and 8 bases stayed unmatched. CDR3 length: 14 amino acids. CDR1 is SEHNR and CDR2 is FQNEAQ in the germline V gene (reference sequence). Here the CDR3 DNA reads TGTGCCAGCGGCCAACCGACAGGGGGAGAGACCCAGTACTTC. This encodes CASGQPTGGETQYF.

This clonotype was observed at least ten times. The chain is built from TRBV28 and TRBJ2-7, with D perhaps being TRBD1 or TRBD2 (5 bases each). The CDR3 covers 14 residues. Germline V CDR1 and CDR2: MDHEN, SYDVKM. Deletions cut 6 bases from V and 3 bases from J, with 15 bases between. CDR3 residues: CASSPPGAYYEQYF. The CDR3 region has the DNA TGTGCCAGCAGCCCGCCCGGGGCCTACTACGAGCAGTACTTC.

This clonotype was seen many times. V gene TRBV6-1 combines with J gene TRBJ1-6; D remains unclear. The CDR3 runs 15 residues. The ends were cut back, 3 bases at V and 2 bases at J, with 8 bases in the middle. In germline, CDR1 is MNHNS, CDR2 SASEGT. The CDR3 DNA sequence: TGTGCCAGCAGTGATTTCCTACCCTATAATTCACCCCTCCACTTT. Translated: CASSDFLPYNSPLHF.

This clonotype was counted only a few times. This sequence joins TRBV24-1 and TRBJ1-5, with D unclear. Germline CDR1 is KGHDR and CDR2 is SFDVKD. The V end was cut by 4 bases, the J end by 3 bases, with 9 bases between. The CDR3 is made up of 14 amino acids. The CDR3 loop reads CATSEGQPNQPQHF. The CDR3 DNA is TGTGCCACCAGTGAAGGCCAGCCCAATCAGCCCCAGCATTTT.

This clonotype was recorded at least ten times. The J gene is TRBJ2-3, the V gene TRBV12-3 or TRBV12-4; TRBD1 aligns across 8 bases. The length of the CDR3 is 15 residues. Trimming at V came to 5 bases and at J to 0 bases, leaving 4 bases not matched to a gene. The CDR3 protein is CASSIQGGSTDTQYF. In nucleotides, the CDR3 is TGTGCCAGCAGTATACAGGGGGGAAGCACAGATACGCAGTATTTT.

Concerning this clonotype: A much more abundant neighbour one base away suggests this may be a read error. The chain has TRBV7-6 and TRBJ1-1, with no clear D. The CDR3 has 13 residues. Germline-derived CDR1 and CDR2 are SGHVS and FNYEAQ. The CDR3 region has the DNA TGTGCCGGCAGCTTGTGGGGGAACACTGAAGCTTTCTTT. It translates to CAGSLWGNTEAFF.

In this sample, this clonotype turned up many times. The V gene is TRBV10-3, the J gene TRBJ2-5; 10 bases map to TRBD2. CDR1 is ENHRY and CDR2 is SYGVKD in the germline V gene. After removal of 0 bases from V and 1 base from J, the junction contained 5 bases not matched to a gene. This CDR3 contains 17 residues. The CDR3, as DNA: TGTGCCATCAGTGAGTCCGGACTAGCGGAGTCCCAAGAGACCCAGTACTTC. Protein product: CAISESGLAESQETQYF.

This rearrangement joins TRBV29-1 to TRBJ2-5, with a weak D call TRBD2 (5 bases). The germline V and J ends were trimmed by 5 bases and 2 bases, with 15 bases remaining between them. The CDR3 totals 14 residues. Per germline, CDR1 SQVTM and CDR2 ANQGSEA. CDR3 region: CSVLLGLQQETQYF. The CDR3 DNA is TGCAGCGTTTTACTCGGACTGCAACAAGAGACCCAGTACTTC.

The chain joins TRBV5-4 to TRBJ2-2; TRBD2 aligns across 10 bases. The CDR3 length is 15 residues. Germline V gene lookup returns CDR1 SGHNT and CDR2 YYREEE (reference sequence). The V and J ends lost 5 bases and 6 bases, in that order; junction bases with no gene match: 7. The CDR3: CASRPGLADAGELFF. The CDR3 region has the DNA TGTGCCAGCAGGCCAGGACTAGCGGACGCCGGGGAGCTGTTTTTT.

This clonotype was observed many times. The chain uses TRBV20-1 and TRBJ2-4; maybe TRBD2 (6 bases). Trimming removed 5 bases at V and 0 bases at J, with 17 bases between. Germline values: CDR1 DFQATT, CDR2 SNEGSKA (reference sequence). CDR3 size: 16 residues. The CDR3 bases are TGCAGTGCTTACGGAGGGGTCCTCCTAGCCAAAAACATTCAGTACTTC. This encodes CSAYGGVLLAKNIQYF.

On this clonotype: A read error is possible here, since a much larger clone lies one base away. The chain employs TRBV28 and TRBJ1-1; tentatively, D is TRBD1 (5 bases). Germline CDR1 reads MDHEN; CDR2 reads SYDVKM. V lost 8 bases and J lost 3, with 16 bases in between. The CDR3 sequence is 14 residues long. The CDR3 sequence: CASWGPGLYTEAFF. As DNA, the CDR3 is TGTGCCAGCTGGGGCCCAGGGTTGTACACTGAAGCTTTCTTT.

Concerning this clonotype: Mismatch with germline at one junction end may stem from a read error. For the CDR3, the DNA is TGTGCCGGCAGAAGCCTGGGCACCTACGAGCAGTACTTC. This encodes CAGRSLGTYEQYF. The chain combines TRBV28 with TRBJ2-7; D is ambiguous. Germline CDR1 is MDHEN and CDR2 is SYDVKM. The CDR3 totals 13 residues.

This clonotype showed up just a few times. A read error is possible here, since a much larger clone lies one base away. V usage is TRBV29-1 and J usage is TRBJ1-1; D is unresolved. Germline V lookup: CDR1 SQVTM, CDR2 ANQGSEA. The CDR3 runs 13 residues. V was pared by 7 bases and J by 6 bases, with 18 bases between. CDR3 protein: CSGRKDPRAEAFF. The CDR3 region has the DNA TGCAGCGGCCGAAAGGACCCACGGGCTGAAGCTTTCTTT.

This clonotype was seen repeatedly, ten times or more. This sequence joins TRBV6-1 and TRBJ2-7; 7 bases agree with TRBD2. Germline CDR1 and CDR2: MNHNS and SASEGT. The ends lost 6 bases at V and 2 bases at J; junction bases unmatched: 7. The CDR3 consists of 14 residues. The CDR3 region has the DNA TGTGCCAGCAGAGAGAGCGGGATCGCCTACGAGCAGTACTTC. Its translation: CASRESGIAYEQYF.

Points on this clonotype: A much larger clone lies a single base off, so this may be a read error. The gene calls are TRBV2 and TRBJ2-3, with D perhaps TRBD2 (7 bases). The CDR3 loop spans 13 amino acids. Germline assignment: CDR1 SNHLY and CDR2 FYNNEI. Trimming cost V 6 bases and J 5 bases, with 12 bases left between them. CDR3 DNA: TGTGCCAGCAGCGGGGGGCTGGGAGATACGCAGTATTTT. Translation: CASSGGLGDTQYF.

Worth noting for this clonotype: A far more abundant clone sits one base away, making this likely a read error. The chain couples TRBV11-2 to TRBJ2-1, with 10 bases aligning to TRBD2. CDR1 SGHAT and CDR2 FQNNGV come from the germline V gene. J lost 4 bases, V lost 4 bases, and 7 bases had no gene match. The CDR3 runs to 16 residues. CDR3 coding DNA: TGTGCCAGCAGCTACCTCAGCGGGGGGGCTTACAATGAGCAGTTCTTC. Protein sequence: CASSYLSGGAYNEQFF.

There are a few counts of this clonotype. This chain uses TRBV20-1 with TRBJ2-5, with D perhaps TRBD1 or TRBD2 (5 bases each). V shed 5 bases and J shed 5 bases, with 15 bases lying between them. The CDR3 totals 13 residues. CDR1 is DFQATT and CDR2 is SNEGSKA in the germline V gene (reference sequence). CDR3 in DNA: TGCAGTGCTTTCCTAGGGACCGAGGAGACCCAGTACTTC. Its translation is CSAFLGTEETQYF.

The chain carries TRBV29-1 and TRBJ2-7; weak D call: TRBD1 (6 bases). Germline V CDR1 and CDR2: SQVTM, ANQGSEA. The CDR3 has 12 residues. Trimming took 4 bases from V and 5 from J, leaving 12 bases between them. In nucleotides, the CDR3 is TGCAGCGTTGCCACAGGGTCCCACGAGCAGTACTTC. Its translation is CSVATGSHEQYF.